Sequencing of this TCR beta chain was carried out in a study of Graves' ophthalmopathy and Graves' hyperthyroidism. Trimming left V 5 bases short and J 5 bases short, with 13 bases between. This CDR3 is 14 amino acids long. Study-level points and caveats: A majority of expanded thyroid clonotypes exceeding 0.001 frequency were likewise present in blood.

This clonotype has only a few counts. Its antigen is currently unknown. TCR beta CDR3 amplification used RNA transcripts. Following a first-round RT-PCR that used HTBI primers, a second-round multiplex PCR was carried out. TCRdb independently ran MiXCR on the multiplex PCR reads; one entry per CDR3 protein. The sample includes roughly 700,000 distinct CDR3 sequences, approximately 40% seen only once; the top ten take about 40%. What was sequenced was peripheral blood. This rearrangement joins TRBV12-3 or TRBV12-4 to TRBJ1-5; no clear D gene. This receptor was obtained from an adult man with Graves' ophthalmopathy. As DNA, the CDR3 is TGTGCCAGCAGTACGTCAACCGGGGATCAGCCCCAGCATTTT. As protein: CASSTSTGDQPQHF.